What follows describes a single T cell receptor beta chain. The antigen is unknown. TCRdb reprocessed the 5' RACE reads via MiXCR and lists one record per CDR3 protein. The data contain 450,000 or so distinct CDR3 sequences, more than 20% of them seen just once; the ten biggest clones take up about an eighth. V dropped 3 bases and J dropped 2 bases, with 16 bases sitting between them. The CDR3 is 17 residues long. Germline CDR1 is KGHDR and CDR2 is SFDVKD. This record comes from a study of T-cell memory formation after mild COVID-19. Study overall: TCR clusters were mostly donor specific.

Points from the study as a whole: While clones contracting from day 15 to 85 were balanced between CD4 and CD8, later expanders leaned CD4+.

The V gene is TRBV24-1, the J gene TRBJ2-1; D may be TRBD2 (5 bases). This clonotype was sampled from an adult woman who had mild COVID-19 (a few samples of this study predate the infection). Cell type and time point are not known. Source material: PBMCs or a T cell subset sorted from them (not recorded which). CDR3 in amino acids: CATSDADSPQTYNEQFF. The CDR3 DNA reads as TGTGCCACCAGTGATGCGGACTCGCCGCAGACCTACAATGAGCAGTTCTTC.